These 23 T cell receptor beta chains originate from one sample sequenced in a study of long-term antiretroviral therapy in people with HIV. The run of the v3.0 immunoSEQ assay was at survey level. Assay: immunoSEQ multiplex PCR; the TCRdb copy retains only in-frame clones and omits some. The sample consists of fewer than 25,000 clones, approximately 80% of them appearing once. This material consisted of unsorted PBMCs, taken 0.1 years before starting antiretroviral therapy. The source is a man between 18 and 29 years old with HIV.

This chain links TRBV7-9 with TRBJ2-7; D is ambiguous. Looked up from germline, CDR1 is SEHNR and CDR2 is FQNEAQ (reference sequence). The V gene lost 6 bases and the J gene lost 1 base, with 10 bases spanning the gap. The CDR3 length is 13 residues. The CDR3: CASSNRYSYEQYF. CDR3 bases: TGTGCCAGCAGTAATCGGTATTCCTACGAGCAGTACTTC. The whole variable domain, filled in from reference TRBV7-9 and TRBJ2-7, reads DTGVSQNPRHKITKRGQNVTFRCDPISEHNRLYWYRQTLGQGPEFLTYFQNEAQLEKSRLLSDRFSAERPKGSFSTLEIQRTEQGDSAMYLCASSNRYSYEQYFGPGTRLTVT.

The chain has TRBV7-9 and TRBJ1-2; 7 bases line up with TRBD1. V lost 7 bases, J lost 8 bases, and 10 bases stayed unmatched. Germline V gene lookup returns CDR1 SEHNR and CDR2 FQNEAQ (reference sequence). The CDR3 consists of 13 residues. The CDR3 spells CASTTRQGRGYTF. The DNA of the CDR3 is TGTGCCAGCACCACCCGACAGGGACGAGGCTACACCTTC.

The chain employs TRBV27 and TRBJ2-1; D gene unclear. Germline values: CDR1 MNHEY, CDR2 SMNVEV (reference sequence). There are 15 residues in the CDR3. The V end lost 3 bases, the J end lost 0 bases, and 9 bases lay between the germline ends. The CDR3: CASSFNRVSYNEQFF. CDR3 nucleotide sequence: TGTGCCAGCAGTTTTAACCGGGTCTCCTACAATGAGCAGTTCTTC.

This sequence joins TRBV9 and TRBJ2-7; TRBD2 is a possible D gene (6 bases). The CDR3 consists of 15 residues. Germline CDR1 is SGDLS and CDR2 is YYNGEE. The V gene lost 0 bases and the J gene lost 0 bases, with 10 bases spanning the gap. The CDR3 coding sequence is TGTGCCAGCAGCGTAGATCTAGCGAACTCCTACGAGCAGTACTTC. The encoded protein is CASSVDLANSYEQYF.

The CDR3 protein is CASSGSGTSVSLTQYF. The CDR3 DNA reads as TGTGCCAGCAGTGGTTCCGGGACTAGCGTCTCACTAACGCAGTATTTT. This rearrangement joins TRBV6-1 to TRBJ2-3; the match to TRBD2 covers 10 bases. The junction had 13 bases not matched to a gene; V was cut back by 4 bases and J by 9 bases. The germline gives CDR1 MNHNS, CDR2 SASEGT. This CDR3 has 16 amino acids.

This chain joins TRBV7-2 and TRBJ2-5, with D hard to call. The V and J ends lost 0 bases and 3 bases respectively, with 5 bases between them. Per the germline V gene, CDR1 is SGHTA and CDR2 is FQGNSA. The CDR3 spans 13 residues. DNA of the CDR3: TGTGCCAGCAGCTTAGCGCGAGAAGAGACCCAGTACTTC. This encodes CASSLAREETQYF.

The CDR3 bases are TGCGCCAGCAGCACACGACAGGGGGTCTACGAGCAGTACTTC. Translation gives CASSTRQGVYEQYF. This sequence joins TRBV5-1 and TRBJ2-7; 9 nucleotides agree with TRBD1. Trimming at V came to 4 bases and at J to 3 bases, leaving 5 bases not matched to a gene. CDR1 and CDR2 (germline): SGHRS, YFSETQ. The CDR3 consists of 14 residues.

The chain uses TRBV27 and TRBJ1-2; TRBD1 matches at 7 bases. Germline values: CDR1 MNHEY, CDR2 SMNVEV (reference sequence). This CDR3 is 15 amino acids long. V lost 4 bases and J lost 4; bases outside the gene matches: 9. This chain's CDR3 is CASSSSRGKVYGYTF. The DNA of the CDR3 is TGTGCCAGCAGTTCTTCCAGGGGGAAAGTCTATGGCTACACCTTC.

The chain employs TRBV5-4 and TRBJ1-2; D is uncertain. Between the trimmed V and J ends, which lost 0 bases and 0 bases, there was a span of 12 bases. The CDR3 is 16 amino acids. Germline CDR1 SGHNT, CDR2 YYREEE (reference sequence). DNA for the CDR3: TGTGCCAGCAGCTTGGATGTGTCACATACTAACTATGGCTACACCTTC. Translated, it gives CASSLDVSHTNYGYTF.

The rearrangement links TRBV10-2 to TRBJ1-3; maybe TRBD1 (6 bases). Germline lookup yields CDR1 WSHSY and CDR2 SAAADI. V shed 2 bases and J shed 3 bases, with 11 bases lying between them. CDR3 length: 15 residues. The chain's CDR3 is CASSERGADGNTIYF. The CDR3 DNA reads TGCGCCAGCAGTGAGAGGGGGGCTGATGGAAACACCATATATTTT.

The genes are TRBV5-6 and TRBJ2-1; 9 nucleotides match TRBD2. Trimming removed 4 bases from V and 9 bases from J; junction bases left unmatched: 11. In germline, CDR1 is SGHDT, CDR2 YYEEEE. The CDR3 runs 15 residues. Here the CDR3 DNA reads TGTGCCAGCAGCGTTGGGCTAGCGGGATGGGGTGAGCAGTTCTTC. Translating gives CASSVGLAGWGEQFF. The complete variable domain, with remaining parts taken from reference TRBV5-6 and TRBJ2-1, reads DAGVTQSPTHLIKTRGQQVTLRCSPKSGHDTVSWYQQALGQGPQFIFQYYEEEERQRGNFPDRFSGHQFPNYSSELNVNALLLGDSALYLCASSVGLAGWGEQFFGPGTRLTVL.

This chain links TRBV18 with TRBJ2-5, with D unresolved. V was clipped by 6 bases and J by 1 base, with 9 bases between them. Germline V gives CDR1 KGHSH, CDR2 LQKENI. The CDR3 is made up of 13 amino acids. The CDR3 sequence: CASSVGRQETQYF. The CDR3 bases are TGTGCCAGCTCGGTTGGACGCCAAGAGACCCAGTACTTC.

The chain is built from TRBV15 and TRBJ2-7; D is possibly TRBD1 (7 bases). V was shortened by 7 bases and J by 4 bases, with 14 bases between the two germline ends. In germline, CDR1 is LNHNV, CDR2 YYDKDF (reference sequence). The CDR3 has 13 residues. This CDR3 reads CATKSGGGYEQYF. In DNA, the CDR3 is TGTGCCACCAAGTCAGGGGGAGGTTACGAGCAGTACTTC.

The chain joins TRBV27 to TRBJ1-5; tentative D call: TRBD1 (6 bases). The CDR3 consists of 14 residues. V lost 6 bases to trimming and J lost 1 base, with 10 bases between them. CDR1 and CDR2 (germline): MNHEY, SMNVEV (reference sequence). The CDR3 DNA reads as TGTGCCAGCAGGGTAGGGGGGAGCAATCAGCCCCAGCATTTT. This codes for CASRVGGSNQPQHF.

The chain couples TRBV15 to TRBJ1-4; TRBD1 might be the D (5 bases). Per germline, CDR1 LNHNV and CDR2 YYDKDF (reference sequence). The germline V and J ends were trimmed by 9 bases and 5 bases, with 10 bases remaining between them. The CDR3 totals 12 residues. The CDR3 protein is CATGERNEKLFF. CDR3 DNA: TGTGCCACGGGGGAGAGGAATGAAAAACTGTTTTTT.

The sample holds one count of this clone. The chain combines TRBV25-1 with TRBJ1-2; the D gene is possibly TRBD1 (5 bases). The CDR3 has 15 residues. CDR1 MGHDK and CDR2 SYGVNS come from the germline V gene. V was cut by 2 bases and J by 10 bases, with 20 bases left in between. The CDR3 region has the DNA TGTGCCAGCAGTGAAGTGGGTGACAGCGGCCCCCTCTACACCTTC. Protein product: CASSEVGDSGPLYTF.

The chain is built from TRBV9 and TRBJ1-2; TRBD1 agrees at 9 bases. The germline V gene encodes CDR1 SGDLS and CDR2 YYNGEE. The CDR3 covers 16 residues. V lost 4 bases, J lost 2 bases, and 9 bases stayed unmatched. CDR3 coding DNA: TGTGCCAGCAGCCCACGGACAGGGGTTTTAAACTATGGCTACACCTTC. This encodes CASSPRTGVLNYGYTF.

The chain carries TRBV6-5 and TRBJ1-1, with D perhaps matching TRBD1 (6 bases). The CDR3 contains 14 residues. V lost 7 bases and J 0 bases, leaving 12 bases between the germline ends. CDR1 is MNHEY, CDR2 SVGAGI, per germline. DNA for the CDR3: TGTGCCAGCACCTCGGACAGATTGAACACTGAAGCTTTCTTT. Protein: CASTSDRLNTEAFF.

The rearrangement joins TRBV6-1 to TRBJ2-7, with unresolved D. This CDR3 region has 14 residues. The V and J ends lost 6 bases and 2 bases respectively, with 14 bases between them. The germline CDR1 and CDR2 sequences are MNHNS and SASEGT. The CDR3 sequence: CASSKEDGAYEQYF. CDR3 DNA sequence: TGTGCCAGCAGCAAAGAGGACGGTGCCTACGAGCAGTACTTC.

The chain combines TRBV13 with TRBJ2-6, with 7 bases lining up with TRBD1. The CDR3 extends over 17 amino acids. Germline V lookup: CDR1 PRHDT, CDR2 FYEKMQ (reference sequence). The ends lost 6 bases at V and 0 bases at J; junction bases unmatched: 8. In DNA form, the CDR3 reads TGTGCCAGCAGAAACGCCGGGACAGACTCTGGGGCCAACGTCCTGACTTTC. Its translation is CASRNAGTDSGANVLTF.

The chain uses TRBV7-9 and TRBJ2-1; D gene ambiguous. V lost 5 bases, J lost 0 bases, and 11 bases lay in between. Germline V gene data show CDR1 as SEHNR and CDR2 as FQNEAQ (reference sequence). The CDR3 is 15 residues long. The CDR3 sequence is CASSPSPGSYNEQFF. CDR3 in DNA: TGTGCCAGCAGCCCCTCCCCCGGCTCCTACAATGAGCAGTTCTTC.

The chain links TRBV4-2 to TRBJ1-2, with 10 bases lining up with TRBD1. Trimming took 4 bases from V and 2 from J; bases not matched to a gene: 4. The CDR3 sequence is 15 residues long. CDR1 LGHNA and CDR2 YNFKEQ come from the germline V gene. In DNA form, the CDR3 reads TGTGCCAGCAGCCTCGGACAGGGGGACAACTATGGCTACACCTTC. It is translated as CASSLGQGDNYGYTF.

The chain is built from TRBV19 and TRBJ2-6; D gene ambiguous. V lost 4 bases and J 2 bases, leaving 9 bases between the germline ends. The CDR3 extends over 15 amino acids. Germline lookup yields CDR1 LNHDA and CDR2 SQIVND (reference sequence). CDR3 in amino acids: CASSSTGPGANVLTF. The CDR3 DNA is TGTGCCAGTAGTAGTACTGGGCCTGGGGCCAACGTCCTGACTTTC.